These T cell receptor beta chains were read from a single sample in a study of blood T cell repertoires in COVID-19. Measured with immunoSEQ multiplex PCR; TCRdb has only the in-frame clones, and not every one. Here the sample spans 210,000 or so clones, around 84% being singletons. The sequenced sample was PBMCs or T cells enriched from blood (not recorded which). All receptors come from a man younger than 45 with acute COVID-19. Both conserved end residues are trimmed from each CDR3. Each record gives: V gene, CDR3 protein.

v_gene: TRBV10-3
CDR3aa: AITRDRGSYEQY

v_gene: TRBV5-1
CDR3aa: ASSLRAGGATGELF

v_gene: TRBV30
CDR3aa: AWSKSPNSPLH

v_gene: TRBV5-1
CDR3aa: ASSSRDSYEQY

v_gene: TRBV6-4
CDR3aa: ASSVPTRRGGRVDQPQH

v_gene: TRBV6-5
CDR3aa: ASSYVQGKAGELF

v_gene: TRBV5-5
CDR3aa: ASTGTRTTNTEAF

v_gene: TRBV10-3
CDR3aa: AISDGGGTDTQY

v_gene: TRBV6-5
CDR3aa: ASTFTGGNTEAF

v_gene: TRBV7-2
CDR3aa: ASSLRTGATEAF

v_gene: TRBV5-1
CDR3aa: ASSLRGVTNEKLF

v_gene: TRBV5-4
CDR3aa: ASSVGTGSYNEQF

v_gene: TRBV2
CDR3aa: ASSESAGYQPQH

v_gene: TRBV18
CDR3aa: ASSPLSKGYTDTQY

v_gene: TRBV28
CDR3aa: ASTAGLAEQY

v_gene: TRBV6-1
CDR3aa: ASSEAASGSQVQY

v_gene: TRBV15
CDR3aa: ATSSGLTGTEAF

v_gene: TRBV5-6
CDR3aa: ASSMPLSAGTGELF

v_gene: TRBV27
CDR3aa: ASSFMRAGANVLT

v_gene: TRBV5-1
CDR3aa: ASSLVNGGGEKLF

v_gene: TRBV5-5
CDR3aa: ASSLTRYTEAF

v_gene: TRBV5-4
CDR3aa: ASSRPQGVSGYGYT

v_gene: TRBV19
CDR3aa: ASSIGAGPSYEQY

v_gene: TRBV27
CDR3aa: ASRAQGAPNGYT

v_gene: TRBV5-4
CDR3aa: ASSYISYQETQY

v_gene: TRBV27
CDR3aa: ASSYRSSGLTYEQY

v_gene: TRBV7-9
CDR3aa: ASSPGTGGNSPLH

v_gene: TRBV18
CDR3aa: ASSSGTSSSYEQY

v_gene: TRBV21-1
CDR3aa: ASKGGSLELGVEQY